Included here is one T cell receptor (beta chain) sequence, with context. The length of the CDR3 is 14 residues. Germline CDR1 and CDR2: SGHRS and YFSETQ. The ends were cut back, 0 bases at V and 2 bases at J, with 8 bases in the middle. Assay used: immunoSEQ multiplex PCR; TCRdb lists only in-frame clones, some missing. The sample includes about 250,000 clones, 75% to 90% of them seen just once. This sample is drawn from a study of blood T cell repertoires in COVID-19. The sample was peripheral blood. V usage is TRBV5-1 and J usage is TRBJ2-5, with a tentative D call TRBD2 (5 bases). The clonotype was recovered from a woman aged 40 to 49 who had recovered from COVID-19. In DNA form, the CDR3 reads TGCGCCAGCAGCTTGGAGCCGGGGCAAGAGACCCAGTACTTC. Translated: CASSLEPGQETQYF. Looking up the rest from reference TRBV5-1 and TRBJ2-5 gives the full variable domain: KAGVTQTPRYLIKTRGQQVTLSCSPISGHRSVSWYQQTPGQGLQFLFEYFSETQRNKGNFPGRFSGRQFSNSRSEMNVSTLELGDSALYLCASSLEPGQETQYFGPGTRLLVL.